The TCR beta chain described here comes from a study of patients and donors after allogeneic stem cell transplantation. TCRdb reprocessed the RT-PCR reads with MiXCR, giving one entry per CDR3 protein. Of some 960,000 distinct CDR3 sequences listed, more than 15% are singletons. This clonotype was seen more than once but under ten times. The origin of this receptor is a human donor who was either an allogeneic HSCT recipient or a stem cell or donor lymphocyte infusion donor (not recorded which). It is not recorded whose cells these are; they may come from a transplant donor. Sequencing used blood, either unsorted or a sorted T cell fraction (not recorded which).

DNA of the CDR3: TGTGCCAGCAGCCGCAGGGAGGGCAATCAGCCCCAGCATTTT. Translation gives CASSRREGNQPQHF. The chain is built from TRBV12-3 or TRBV12-4 and TRBJ1-5, with TRBD1 as a possible D gene (5 bases). CDR3 size: 14 residues. The V gene lost 6 bases and the J gene lost 2 bases, with 11 bases spanning the gap.